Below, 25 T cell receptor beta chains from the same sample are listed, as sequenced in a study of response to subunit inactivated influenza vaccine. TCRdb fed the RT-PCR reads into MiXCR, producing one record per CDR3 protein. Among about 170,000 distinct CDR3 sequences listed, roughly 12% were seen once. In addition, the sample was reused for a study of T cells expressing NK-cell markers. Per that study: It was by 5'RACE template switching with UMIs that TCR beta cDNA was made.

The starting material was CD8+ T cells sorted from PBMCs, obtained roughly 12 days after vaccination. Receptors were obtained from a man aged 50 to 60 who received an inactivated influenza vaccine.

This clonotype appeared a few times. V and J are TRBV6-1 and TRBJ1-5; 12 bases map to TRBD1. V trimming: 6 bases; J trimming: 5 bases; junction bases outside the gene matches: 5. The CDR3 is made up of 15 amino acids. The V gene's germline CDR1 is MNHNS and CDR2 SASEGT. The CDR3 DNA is TGTGCCAGCAGAACCGGGACAGGGGGCGATCAGCCCCAGCATTTT. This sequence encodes CASRTGTGGDQPQHF.

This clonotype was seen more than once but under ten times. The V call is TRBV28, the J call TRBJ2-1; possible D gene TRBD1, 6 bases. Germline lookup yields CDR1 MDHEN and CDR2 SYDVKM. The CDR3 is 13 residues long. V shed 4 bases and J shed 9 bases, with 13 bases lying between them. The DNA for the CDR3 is TGTGCCAGCAGTTCAATCTCAGGGGCTGAGCAGTTCTTC. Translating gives CASSSISGAEQFF.

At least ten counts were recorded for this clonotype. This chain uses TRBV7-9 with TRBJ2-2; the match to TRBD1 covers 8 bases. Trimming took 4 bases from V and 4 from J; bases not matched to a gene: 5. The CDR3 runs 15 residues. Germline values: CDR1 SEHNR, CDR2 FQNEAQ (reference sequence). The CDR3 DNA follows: TGTGCCAGCAGCTCCCAGGACAGGGCCACCGGGGAGCTGTTTTTT. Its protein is CASSSQDRATGELFF.

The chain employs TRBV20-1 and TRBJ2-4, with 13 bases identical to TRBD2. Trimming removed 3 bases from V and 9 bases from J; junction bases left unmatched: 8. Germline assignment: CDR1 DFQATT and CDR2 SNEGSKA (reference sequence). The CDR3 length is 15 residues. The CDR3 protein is CSASTSGGAGGIQYF. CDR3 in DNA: TGCAGTGCTAGTACTAGCGGGGGGGCTGGCGGCATTCAGTACTTC.

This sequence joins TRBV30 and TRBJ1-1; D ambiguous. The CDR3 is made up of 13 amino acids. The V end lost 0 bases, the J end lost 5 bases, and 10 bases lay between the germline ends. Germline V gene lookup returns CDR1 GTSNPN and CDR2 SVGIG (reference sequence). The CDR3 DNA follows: TGTGCCTGGAGTGTTGGGTGGGATACTGAAGCTTTCTTT. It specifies CAWSVGWDTEAFF.

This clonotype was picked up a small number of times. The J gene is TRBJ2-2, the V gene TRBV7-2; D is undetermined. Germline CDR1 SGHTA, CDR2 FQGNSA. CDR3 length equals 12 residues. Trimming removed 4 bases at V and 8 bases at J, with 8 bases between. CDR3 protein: CASSSWVGELFF. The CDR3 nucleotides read TGTGCCAGCAGCTCCTGGGTGGGGGAGCTGTTTTTT.

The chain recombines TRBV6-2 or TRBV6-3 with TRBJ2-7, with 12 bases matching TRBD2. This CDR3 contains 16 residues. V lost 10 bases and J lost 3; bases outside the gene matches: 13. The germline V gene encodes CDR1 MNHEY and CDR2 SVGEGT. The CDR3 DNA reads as TGTGCCACCATAGGACTAGCGGGAACGCCTGGCTACGAGCAGTACTTC. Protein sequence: CATIGLAGTPGYEQYF.

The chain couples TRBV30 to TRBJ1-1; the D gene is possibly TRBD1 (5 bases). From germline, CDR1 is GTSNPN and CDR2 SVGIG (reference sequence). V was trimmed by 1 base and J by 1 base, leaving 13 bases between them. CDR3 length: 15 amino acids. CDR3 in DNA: TGTGCCTGGAGTGGACCCCCTCAGGGGAACACTGAAGCTTTCTTT. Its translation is CAWSGPPQGNTEAFF.

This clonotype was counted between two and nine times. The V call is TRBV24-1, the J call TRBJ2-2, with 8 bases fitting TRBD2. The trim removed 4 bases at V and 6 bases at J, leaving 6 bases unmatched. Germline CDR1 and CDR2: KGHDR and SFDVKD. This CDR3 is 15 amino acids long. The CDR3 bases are TGTGCCACCAGTGAGGCCGGGACTAGGTCCGGGGAGCTGTTTTTT. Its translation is CATSEAGTRSGELFF.

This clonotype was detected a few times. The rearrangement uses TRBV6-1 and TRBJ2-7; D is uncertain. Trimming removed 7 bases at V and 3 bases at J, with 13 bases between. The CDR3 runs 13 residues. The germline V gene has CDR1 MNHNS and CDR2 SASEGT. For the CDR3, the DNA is TGTGCCAGCATGGCTTCCCATGGCTACGAGCAGTACTTC. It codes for CASMASHGYEQYF.

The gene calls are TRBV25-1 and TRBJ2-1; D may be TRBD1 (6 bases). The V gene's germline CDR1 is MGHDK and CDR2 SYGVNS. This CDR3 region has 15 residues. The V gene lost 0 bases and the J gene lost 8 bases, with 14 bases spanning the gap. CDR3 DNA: TGTGCCAGCAGTGAATATGGGGGCCGAGGCGATGAGCAGTTCTTC. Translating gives CASSEYGGRGDEQFF.

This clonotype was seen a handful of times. The CDR3 here is CASSLGQGFHIQYF. The CDR3 coding sequence is TGTGCCAGCAGTCTTGGACAGGGTTTTCACATTCAGTACTTC. The V gene is TRBV5-6, the J gene TRBJ2-4; 8 nucleotides line up with TRBD1. V lost 5 bases to trimming and J lost 8 bases; unmatched junction nucleotides: 9. The germline V gene encodes CDR1 SGHDT and CDR2 YYEEEE. The CDR3 runs 14 residues.

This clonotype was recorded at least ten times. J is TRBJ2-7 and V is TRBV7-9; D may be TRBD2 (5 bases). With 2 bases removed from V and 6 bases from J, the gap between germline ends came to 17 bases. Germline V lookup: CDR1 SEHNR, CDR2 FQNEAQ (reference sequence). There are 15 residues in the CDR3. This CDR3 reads CASSLSGLGAGEQYF. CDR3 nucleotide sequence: TGTGCCAGCAGCTTATCAGGCTTGGGAGCCGGCGAGCAGTACTTC.

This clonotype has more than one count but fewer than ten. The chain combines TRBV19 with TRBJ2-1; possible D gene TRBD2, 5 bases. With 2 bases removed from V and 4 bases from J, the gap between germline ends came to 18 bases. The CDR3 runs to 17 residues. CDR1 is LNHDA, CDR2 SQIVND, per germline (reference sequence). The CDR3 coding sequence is TGTGCCAGTAGTATAAAACTAAAAGCGGTCTCTTACAATGAGCAGTTCTTC. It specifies CASSIKLKAVSYNEQFF.

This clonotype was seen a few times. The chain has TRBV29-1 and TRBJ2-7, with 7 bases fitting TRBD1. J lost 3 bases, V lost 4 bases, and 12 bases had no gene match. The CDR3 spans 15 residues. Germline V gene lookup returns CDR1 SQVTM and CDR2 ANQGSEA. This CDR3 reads CSVVPVGTESYEQYF. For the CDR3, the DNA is TGCAGCGTTGTCCCAGTTGGGACAGAGAGCTACGAGCAGTACTTC.

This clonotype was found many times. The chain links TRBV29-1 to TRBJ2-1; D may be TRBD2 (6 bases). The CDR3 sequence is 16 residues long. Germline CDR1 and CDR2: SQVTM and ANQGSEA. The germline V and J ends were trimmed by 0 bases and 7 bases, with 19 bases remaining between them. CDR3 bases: TGCAGCGTTGAAGATGAGGCGGCGGCAGGAGGGAATGAGCAGTTCTTC. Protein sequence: CSVEDEAAAGGNEQFF.

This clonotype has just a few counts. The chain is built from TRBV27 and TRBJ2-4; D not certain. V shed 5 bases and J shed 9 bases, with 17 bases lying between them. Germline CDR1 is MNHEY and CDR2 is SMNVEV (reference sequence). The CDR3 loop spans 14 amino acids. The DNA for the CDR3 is TGTGCCAGCAGTCCCGGACCTCCCGGCGCCATTCAGTACTTC. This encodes CASSPGPPGAIQYF.

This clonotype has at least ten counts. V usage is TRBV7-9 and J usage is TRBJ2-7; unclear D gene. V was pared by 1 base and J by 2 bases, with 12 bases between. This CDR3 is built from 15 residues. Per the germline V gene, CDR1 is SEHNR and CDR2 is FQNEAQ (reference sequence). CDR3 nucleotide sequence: TGTGCCAGCAGCTTAGTCGGCAGGAGCACCTACGAGCAGTACTTC. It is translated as CASSLVGRSTYEQYF.

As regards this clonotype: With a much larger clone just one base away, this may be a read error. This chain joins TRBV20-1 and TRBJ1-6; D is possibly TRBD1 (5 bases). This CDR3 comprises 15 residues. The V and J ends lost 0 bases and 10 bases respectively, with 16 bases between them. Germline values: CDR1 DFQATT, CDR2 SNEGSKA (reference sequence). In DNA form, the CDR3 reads TGCAGTGCTAGAGATCTGAGGTCGGGGGAGTCACCCCTCCACTTT. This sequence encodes CSARDLRSGESPLHF.

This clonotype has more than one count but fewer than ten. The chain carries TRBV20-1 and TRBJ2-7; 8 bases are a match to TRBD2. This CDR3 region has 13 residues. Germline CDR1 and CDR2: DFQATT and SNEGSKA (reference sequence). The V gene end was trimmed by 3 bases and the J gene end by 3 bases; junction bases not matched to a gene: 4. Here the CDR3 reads CSASAGLGYEQYF. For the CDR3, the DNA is TGCAGTGCTAGCGCGGGACTAGGCTACGAGCAGTACTTC.

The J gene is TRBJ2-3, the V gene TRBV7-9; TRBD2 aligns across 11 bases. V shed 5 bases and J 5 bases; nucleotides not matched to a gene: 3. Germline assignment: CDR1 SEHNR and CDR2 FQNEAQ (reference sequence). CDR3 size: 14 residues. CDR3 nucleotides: TGTGCCAGCAGCCTACTAGCGGGAGTAGATACGCAGTATTTT. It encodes CASSLLAGVDTQYF.

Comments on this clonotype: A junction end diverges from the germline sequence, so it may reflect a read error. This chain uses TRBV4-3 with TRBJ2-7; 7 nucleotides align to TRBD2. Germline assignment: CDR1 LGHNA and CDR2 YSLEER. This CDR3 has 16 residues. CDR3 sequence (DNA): TGCGCCAGCGGCCAGGATGAGGCTAGCGGATCCTACGAGCAGTACTTC. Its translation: CASGQDEASGSYEQYF.

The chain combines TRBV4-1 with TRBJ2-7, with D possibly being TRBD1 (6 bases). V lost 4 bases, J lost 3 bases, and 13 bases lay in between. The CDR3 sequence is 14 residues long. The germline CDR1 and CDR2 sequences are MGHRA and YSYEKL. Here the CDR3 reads CASSPRTVSYEQYF. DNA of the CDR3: TGCGCCAGCAGCCCGCGGACAGTTAGCTACGAGCAGTACTTC.

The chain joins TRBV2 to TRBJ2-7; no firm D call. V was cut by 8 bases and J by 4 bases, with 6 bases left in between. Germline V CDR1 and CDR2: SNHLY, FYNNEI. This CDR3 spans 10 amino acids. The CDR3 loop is CASGDYEQYF. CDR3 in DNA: TGTGCCAGCGGGGATTACGAGCAGTACTTC. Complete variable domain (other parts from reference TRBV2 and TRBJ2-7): EPEVTQTPSHQVTQMGQEVILRCVPISNHLYFYWYRQILGQKVEFLVSFYNNEISEKSEIFDDQFSVERPDGSNFTLKIRSTKLEDSAMYFCASGDYEQYFGPGTRLTVT.

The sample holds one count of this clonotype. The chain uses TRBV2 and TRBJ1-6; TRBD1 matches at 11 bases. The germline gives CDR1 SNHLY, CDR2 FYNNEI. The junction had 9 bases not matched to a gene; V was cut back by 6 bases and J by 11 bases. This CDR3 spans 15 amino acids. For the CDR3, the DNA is TGTGCCAGCAGGCCGGGACAGGGGGTATGGCCACCCCTCCACTTT. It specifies CASRPGQGVWPPLHF.